One sample yielded the 17 T cell receptor beta chains listed below, sequenced in a study of T cell responses to AZD1222 COVID-19 vaccine. TCRdb's copy holds only in-frame clones and misses some; the assay was immunoSEQ multiplex PCR. There are about 99,000 clones in the sample; roughly nine tenths occur only once, and less than 3.5% lies in the top ten. The sample in question was peripheral blood, obtained on day 0 of AZD1222 vaccination. These receptors came from an adult in good health.

The chain is built from TRBV7-2 and TRBJ2-1, with D possibly being TRBD1 (5 bases). The germline CDR1 and CDR2 sequences are SGHTA and FQGNSA. Trimming removed 5 bases from V and 6 bases from J, with 8 bases in between. This CDR3 region has 12 residues. CDR3 in amino acids: CASSPQGNEQFF. DNA for the CDR3: TGTGCCAGCAGCCCCCAGGGCAATGAGCAGTTCTTC.

V is TRBV4-3 and J is TRBJ2-3; D not resolved. V gave up 0 bases and J gave up 8 bases, with 9 bases separating them. The CDR3 totals 13 residues. Germline V gene data show CDR1 as LGHNA and CDR2 as YSLEER. The DNA of the CDR3 is TGCGCCAGCAGCCAAGATGAGAGTCGTACGCAGTATTTT. Its translation is CASSQDESRTQYF.

V is TRBV5-1 and J is TRBJ1-4, with a tentative D call TRBD1 (5 bases). The V and J ends lost 5 bases and 0 bases respectively, with 11 bases between them. Germline V gene lookup returns CDR1 SGHRS and CDR2 YFSETQ. The CDR3 runs to 15 residues. The CDR3, as DNA: TGCGCCAGCAGGCTTGGGGCTGCAACTAATGAAAAACTGTTTTTT. Encoded protein: CASRLGAATNEKLFF.

The chain employs TRBV10-3 and TRBJ2-5, with unresolved D. Germline CDR1 is ENHRY and CDR2 is SYGVKD. The ends were cut back, 2 bases at V and 3 bases at J, with 7 bases in the middle. The CDR3 spans 13 residues. This CDR3 reads CAISEIGEETQYF. CDR3 DNA: TGTGCCATCAGTGAGATAGGAGAAGAGACCCAGTACTTC.

This clone was seen once. The CDR3 here is CASSGDSAGREQFF. The DNA of the CDR3 is TGTGCCAGCAGCGGAGATTCGGCGGGCAGAGAGCAGTTCTTC. This rearrangement joins TRBV9 to TRBJ2-1; weak D call: TRBD2 (5 bases). V lost 3 bases and J 10 bases, leaving 17 bases between the germline ends. Germline V CDR1 and CDR2: SGDLS, YYNGEE. The CDR3 is 14 amino acids.

The V and J genes are TRBV7-3 and TRBJ1-1, with unresolved D. Germline V gene sequence: CDR1 SGHTA, CDR2 FQGTGA. Trimming took 3 bases from V and 1 from J, leaving 6 bases between them. The CDR3 totals 13 residues. DNA for the CDR3: TGTGCCAGCAGCTTCAGTGGGAACACTGAAGCTTTCTTT. Protein: CASSFSGNTEAFF.

CDR3 DNA sequence: TGCGCCAGCAGCCAAGAGGTACAGTCTAGGCGCTACACCTTC. Encoded protein: CASSQEVQSRRYTF. The chain uses TRBV4-1 and TRBJ1-2; D not certain. The germline V gene encodes CDR1 MGHRA and CDR2 YSYEKL. Trimming stripped 0 bases from V and 9 bases from J, with 14 bases between. This CDR3 contains 14 residues.

Here the CDR3 DNA reads TGTGCCATCAGTGATACAAGTTACGAGCAGTACGTC. Encoded protein: CAISDTSYEQYV. The chain combines TRBV10-3 with TRBJ2-7; D is ambiguous. V was clipped by 3 bases and J by 4 bases, with 7 bases between them. The length of the CDR3 is 12 residues. From germline, CDR1 is ENHRY and CDR2 SYGVKD.

This clone was seen a handful of times. The chain couples TRBV9 to TRBJ2-5; maybe TRBD1 (6 bases). CDR3 length equals 15 residues. Germline V gives CDR1 SGDLS, CDR2 YYNGEE. The ends were cut back, 2 bases at V and 5 bases at J, with 16 bases in the middle. The DNA for the CDR3 is TGTGCCAGCAGCGTCCTCGCAAACCAGGGGGAGACCCAGTACTTC. As protein: CASSVLANQGETQYF.

The V gene is TRBV6-5, the J gene TRBJ1-6; D is possibly TRBD1 (6 bases). CDR3 length equals 14 residues. V was trimmed by 5 bases and J by 6 bases, leaving 11 bases between them. Germline lookup yields CDR1 MNHEY and CDR2 SVGAGI. Written as DNA, the CDR3 is TGTGCCAGCAGTAAGGGGGTCGGTAATTCACCCCTCCACTTT. Translation: CASSKGVGNSPLHF.

This chain connects TRBV11-1 to TRBJ1-6; D not resolved. The CDR3 sequence is 14 residues long. Germline V lookup: CDR1 SGHAT, CDR2 FQDESV (reference sequence). V lost 5 bases and J 14 bases, leaving 19 bases between the germline ends. CDR3 region: CASSRTEIHGALHF. DNA for the CDR3: TGTGCCAGCAGCCGGACGGAGATTCACGGGGCCCTCCACTTT.

The sample holds one count of this clone. The CDR3 nucleotides read TGTGCCAGCAGCGACTGGACGGCTCTATCTGGAAACACCATATATTTT. Translating gives CASSDWTALSGNTIYF. V is TRBV9 and J is TRBJ1-3, with D unclear. This CDR3 is built from 16 residues. Germline CDR1 reads SGDLS; CDR2 reads YYNGEE. V gave up 3 bases and J gave up 1 base, with 14 bases separating them.

The genes are TRBV7-3 and TRBJ2-2; the D gene is possibly TRBD1 (6 bases). CDR1 is SGHTA and CDR2 is FQGTGA in the germline V gene. The ends were cut back, 5 bases at V and 5 bases at J, with 15 bases in the middle. The CDR3 runs to 15 residues. In DNA form, the CDR3 reads TGTGCCAGCAGCGCGCGGACAGAGCCGACCGGGGAGCTGTTTTTT. Its translation: CASSARTEPTGELFF.

This chain joins TRBV5-4 and TRBJ1-2; the match to TRBD1 covers 8 bases. The CDR3 has 12 residues. Germline assignment: CDR1 SGHNT and CDR2 YYREEE (reference sequence). V lost 1 base, J lost 8 bases, and 1 base stayed unmatched. This CDR3 is CASSLTGGGYTF. The CDR3 DNA reads TGTGCCAGCAGCTTGACAGGGGGGGGCTACACCTTC.

This chain joins TRBV27 and TRBJ2-1, with no clear D. Germline V gene sequence: CDR1 MNHEY, CDR2 SMNVEV (reference sequence). The CDR3 has 14 residues. Deletions cut 3 bases from V and 6 bases from J, with 12 bases between. CDR3 sequence reads: CASSFSLGPNEQFF. Here the CDR3 DNA reads TGTGCCAGCAGTTTCTCTTTAGGACCCAATGAGCAGTTCTTC.

This chain links TRBV13 with TRBJ1-1; D gene uncertain. Looked up from germline, CDR1 is PRHDT and CDR2 is FYEKMQ (reference sequence). This CDR3 comprises 14 residues. Trimming stripped 5 bases from V and 1 base from J, with 11 bases between. The CDR3 here is CASSPNGGNTEAFF. CDR3 sequence (DNA): TGTGCCAGCAGCCCGAACGGTGGGAACACTGAAGCTTTCTTT.

This clone appeared a few times. The chain is built from TRBV18 and TRBJ1-1; 9 bases line up with TRBD1. V shed 0 bases, J shed 9 bases, and the junction held 2 bases outside the gene matches. Germline V gives CDR1 KGHSH, CDR2 LQKENI. The CDR3 covers 13 residues. CDR3 DNA sequence: TGTGCCAGCTCACCACCCAACAGGGGGCAAGCTTTCTTT. As protein: CASSPPNRGQAFF.